These 26 T cell receptor beta chains came from one sample sequenced in a study of T cell repertoires in ileal Crohn's disease. Using immunoSEQ multiplex PCR, the repertoire was profiled, and TCRdb retains in-frame clones only, with some absent. The sample comprises roughly 800 clones, about 86% of which are singletons, and approximately 18% rests with the top ten. Indicated time point: proximal margin of the surgical specimen (macroscopically non-inflamed). Sample: ileal tissue. These receptors were taken from an adult with Crohn's disease.

The V and J genes are TRBV10-2 and TRBJ1-3, with D unclear. The germline V gene encodes CDR1 WSHSY and CDR2 SAAADI. V was trimmed by 3 bases and J by 4 bases, leaving 10 bases between them. The CDR3 has 14 residues. DNA for the CDR3: TGCGCCAGCAGTGAAGGAAGAGAGGGAAACACCATATATTTT. This sequence encodes CASSEGREGNTIYF.

This clone was counted a single time. V usage is TRBV23-1 and J usage is TRBJ2-5; 7 bases map to TRBD2. TRBV23-1 is given ORF status, its function remaining uncertain. With 2 bases clipped from V and 5 bases from J, the junction kept 8 bases outside the gene matches. The CDR3 loop spans 15 amino acids. CDR3: CASSQGVSGGETQYF. The CDR3 DNA reads as TGCGCCAGCAGTCAAGGAGTTTCCGGGGGGGAGACCCAGTACTTC.

The gene calls are TRBV27 and TRBJ1-1; TRBD1 aligns across 7 bases. This CDR3 has 14 amino acids. The germline CDR1 and CDR2 sequences are MNHEY and SMNVEV (reference sequence). V gave up 5 bases and J gave up 5 bases; unmatched junction bases: 8. CDR3 sequence: CASSPLTGFTEAFF. CDR3 bases: TGTGCCAGCAGTCCGCTGACAGGGTTTACTGAAGCTTTCTTT.

The CDR3 is CASSLEGVGDEKLFF. The CDR3 coding sequence is TGTGCCAGCAGCTTGGAGGGAGTGGGGGATGAAAAACTGTTTTTT. The chain links TRBV5-6 to TRBJ1-4; D may be TRBD1 (5 bases). Trimming removed 0 bases from V and 6 bases from J, with 12 bases in between. CDR3 size: 15 residues. The germline V gene has CDR1 SGHDT and CDR2 YYEEEE.

This sequence joins TRBV5-1 and TRBJ1-2, with 10 bases matching TRBD1. The J segment lost 5 bases and the V segment lost 0 bases, leaving 1 base of the junction unmatched. CDR1 is SGHRS, CDR2 YFSETQ, per germline. The CDR3 consists of 14 residues. The CDR3 reads CASSLGTGGYGYTF. In DNA form, the CDR3 reads TGCGCCAGCAGCTTGGGGACAGGGGGATATGGCTACACCTTC.

The gene calls are TRBV30 and TRBJ2-1, with D perhaps TRBD1 (5 bases). V dropped 1 base and J dropped 9 bases, with 10 bases sitting between them. Per germline, CDR1 GTSNPN and CDR2 SVGIG (reference sequence). CDR3 length: 12 residues. The CDR3 protein is CAWSAGKGEQFF. CDR3 in DNA: TGTGCCTGGAGTGCAGGGAAAGGTGAGCAGTTCTTC.

The V and J genes are TRBV27 and TRBJ2-5; D remains unclear. Germline-derived CDR1 and CDR2 are MNHEY and SMNVEV (reference sequence). Trimming removed 4 bases from V and 5 bases from J, with 11 bases in between. The CDR3 is 13 residues long. Written as DNA, the CDR3 is TGTGCCAGCAGTTCTCTATCTACGGAGACCCAGTACTTC. Translated: CASSSLSTETQYF.

The chain employs TRBV11-1 and TRBJ1-2; D not certain. Per germline, CDR1 SGHAT and CDR2 FQDESV (reference sequence). This CDR3 region has 13 residues. V was shortened by 5 bases and J by 7 bases, with 14 bases between the two germline ends. In DNA, the CDR3 is TGTGCCAGCAGCCCGTGGACCGAGGGTGGCTACACCTTC. This encodes CASSPWTEGGYTF.

The rearrangement joins TRBV10-3 to TRBJ2-5; a possible D gene is TRBD1 (6 bases). The V end was cut by 10 bases, the J end by 0 bases, with 9 bases between. The V gene's germline CDR1 is ENHRY and CDR2 SYGVKD. The CDR3 covers 12 residues. The CDR3 reads CATRTDQETQYF. The CDR3 DNA sequence: TGTGCCACCAGGACAGACCAAGAGACCCAGTACTTC.

CDR3 residues: CASSQATRGEQFF. The CDR3 DNA is TGTGCCAGCAGCCAAGCAACTAGAGGGGAGCAGTTCTTC. V usage is TRBV4-2 and J usage is TRBJ2-1; a weak D match, TRBD2 (5 bases). CDR1 and CDR2 from the germline V gene are LGHNA and YNFKEQ. Trimming stripped 1 base from V and 10 bases from J, with 11 bases between. The CDR3 length is 13 residues.

The V call is TRBV28, the J call TRBJ2-4; 9 bases align to TRBD1. This CDR3 contains 14 residues. J was trimmed by 3 bases and V by 5 bases; bases with no gene match: 2. In germline, CDR1 is MDHEN, CDR2 SYDVKM. CDR3 region: CASSPTGGKNIQYF. The DNA of the CDR3 is TGTGCCAGCAGTCCGACAGGGGGCAAAAACATTCAGTACTTC.

This sequence joins TRBV7-6 and TRBJ2-1; no firm D call. The CDR3 loop spans 12 amino acids. CDR1 and CDR2 from the germline V gene are SGHVS and FNYEAQ. V was cut by 5 bases and J by 5 bases, with 7 bases left in between. CDR3 sequence: CASSKFDNEQFF. The CDR3 bases are TGTGCCAGCAGCAAATTCGACAATGAGCAGTTCTTC.

Here the CDR3 DNA reads TGTGCCACTTATCAGGGATCTGGAAACACCATATATTTT. Its translation is CATYQGSGNTIYF. V gene TRBV6-5 combines with J gene TRBJ1-3; a weak D match, TRBD1 (5 bases). The germline CDR1 and CDR2 sequences are MNHEY and SVGAGI. V gave up 10 bases and J gave up 1 base, with 11 bases separating them. The CDR3 extends over 13 amino acids.

The chain couples TRBV6-6 to TRBJ1-5; 9 bases are a match to TRBD1. Unmatched junction bases numbered 5, after V lost 7 bases and J lost 4 bases. The CDR3 loop spans 14 amino acids. CDR1 is MNHNY and CDR2 is SVGAGI in the germline V gene (reference sequence). CDR3 residues: CASTRTGENQPQHF. CDR3 DNA sequence: TGTGCCAGCACCCGGACAGGGGAGAATCAGCCCCAGCATTTT.

The J gene is TRBJ2-3, the V gene TRBV5-1; 7 bases are a match to TRBD2. Trimming at V came to 6 bases and at J to 0 bases, leaving 4 bases not matched to a gene. This CDR3 contains 14 residues. CDR1 and CDR2 (germline): SGHRS, YFSETQ. This chain's CDR3 is CASNSGKSTDTQYF. CDR3 coding DNA: TGCGCCAGCAACAGCGGGAAAAGCACAGATACGCAGTATTTT.

V is TRBV6-5 and J is TRBJ2-5, with no clear D. Between the trimmed V and J ends, which lost 0 bases and 2 bases, there was a span of 7 bases. The CDR3 has 14 amino acids. CDR1 MNHEY and CDR2 SVGAGI come from the germline V gene. The CDR3 protein is CASSYSVLQETQYF. The CDR3 DNA reads TGTGCCAGCAGTTACTCGGTTCTACAAGAGACCCAGTACTTC.

This clone was counted between two and nine times. The chain carries TRBV15 and TRBJ2-2; D perhaps matches TRBD2 (5 bases). V lost 0 bases and J lost 5, with 7 bases in between. The CDR3 length is 14 residues. The germline CDR1 and CDR2 sequences are LNHNV and YYDKDF (reference sequence). CDR3 in amino acids: CATSRDRETGELFF. DNA for the CDR3: TGTGCCACCAGCAGAGATAGGGAGACCGGGGAGCTGTTTTTT.

The V call is TRBV11-2, the J call TRBJ2-3; the D is unclear. The CDR3 extends over 15 amino acids. V dropped 7 bases and J dropped 3 bases, with 17 bases sitting between them. Looked up from germline, CDR1 is SGHAT and CDR2 is FQNNGV. The CDR3 reads CASTKGRIKTDTQYF. In nucleotides, the CDR3 is TGTGCCAGCACCAAGGGAAGGATCAAGACAGATACGCAGTATTTT.

This rearrangement joins TRBV10-3 to TRBJ1-2; 8 bases align to TRBD1. The V gene end was trimmed by 6 bases and the J gene end by 4 bases; junction bases not matched to a gene: 7. This CDR3 region has 14 residues. Germline V gene data show CDR1 as ENHRY and CDR2 as SYGVKD. The CDR3: CAIRPTGESYGYTF. DNA of the CDR3: TGTGCCATCAGACCGACAGGGGAGTCCTATGGCTACACCTTC.

The CDR3 DNA is TGTGCCAGCAGCTTGCGTGGGAACACCGGGGAGCTGTTTTTT. Translated, it gives CASSLRGNTGELFF. The genes are TRBV5-4 and TRBJ2-2, with D unresolved. The CDR3 is made up of 14 amino acids. Germline loops: CDR1 SGHNT, CDR2 YYREEE (reference sequence). V was trimmed by 1 base and J by 1 base, leaving 5 bases between them.

The rearrangement links TRBV7-5 to TRBJ1-2. TRBV7-5 is noted as a pseudogene. The CDR3 runs to 15 residues. The CDR3 nucleotides read TGTGTCAGAAGCTTAGTCCGACGGACGAACTATGGCTACACCTTC. Its translation is CVRSLVRRTNYGYTF.

The chain combines TRBV30 with TRBJ1-2, with D possibly TRBD1 on 5 matching bases. Trimming left V 0 bases short and J 3 bases short, with 8 bases between. CDR3 length: 13 amino acids. Germline values: CDR1 GTSNPN, CDR2 SVGIG (reference sequence). CDR3 DNA: TGTGCCTGGAGTGTAGCGGGGGACTATGGCTACACCTTC. Residues: CAWSVAGDYGYTF.

This clone was recorded once. CDR3 sequence reads: CASSLDGQTKNIQYF. CDR3 sequence (DNA): TGCGCCAGCAGCTTGGACGGACAGACCAAAAACATTCAGTACTTC. The chain joins TRBV5-1 to TRBJ2-4; tentatively, D is TRBD1 (6 bases). Trimming left V 0 bases short and J 2 bases short, with 9 bases between. The CDR3 totals 15 residues. Germline loops: CDR1 SGHRS, CDR2 YFSETQ.

This sequence joins TRBV28 and TRBJ2-7, with 8 positions matching TRBD1. The CDR3 length is 13 residues. Per the germline V gene, CDR1 is MDHEN and CDR2 is SYDVKM. V shed 5 bases, J shed 3 bases, and the junction held 3 bases outside the gene matches. CDR3 bases: TGTGCCAGCAGTCCGGACAGGGACTACGAGCAGTACTTC. Encoded protein: CASSPDRDYEQYF.

The chain links TRBV9 to TRBJ2-3; 8 nucleotides match TRBD2. The CDR3 is made up of 16 amino acids. Germline trimming cut 4 bases from V and 2 bases from J; bases unmatched to any gene: 9. Germline CDR1 and CDR2: SGDLS and YYNGEE. CDR3 sequence: CASSMSGGLNTDTQYF. In DNA, the CDR3 is TGTGCCAGCAGCATGTCGGGGGGGCTTAACACAGATACGCAGTATTTT.

This chain connects TRBV5-1 to TRBJ2-3; TRBD2 matches at 14 bases. The junction had 13 bases not matched to a gene; V was cut back by 4 bases and J by 3 bases. From germline, CDR1 is SGHRS and CDR2 YFSETQ. The CDR3 has 19 residues. The CDR3 sequence is CASSVTIPGTSGGTDTQYF. Here the CDR3 DNA reads TGCGCCAGCAGCGTCACCATTCCCGGGACTAGCGGGGGAACAGATACGCAGTATTTT.